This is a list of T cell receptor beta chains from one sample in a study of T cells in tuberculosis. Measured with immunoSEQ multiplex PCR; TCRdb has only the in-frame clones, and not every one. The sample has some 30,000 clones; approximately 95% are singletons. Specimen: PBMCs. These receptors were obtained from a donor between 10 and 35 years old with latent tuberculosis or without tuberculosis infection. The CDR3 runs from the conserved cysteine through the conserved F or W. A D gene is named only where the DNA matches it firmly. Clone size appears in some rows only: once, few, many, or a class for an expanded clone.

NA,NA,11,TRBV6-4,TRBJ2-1,CASSLNNEQFF,TGTGCCAGCAGTCTTAACAATGAGCAGTTCTTC
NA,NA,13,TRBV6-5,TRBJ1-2,CASSYAGHYGYTF,TGTGCCAGCAGTTACGCGGGACACTATGGCTACACCTTC
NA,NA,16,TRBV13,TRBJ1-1,CASSFRQVIMNTEAFF,TGTGCCAGCAGCTTCAGGCAGGTTATAATGAACACTGAAGCTTTCTTT
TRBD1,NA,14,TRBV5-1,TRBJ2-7,CASRPDRGTHEQYF,TGCGCCAGCAGACCCGACAGGGGGACTCACGAGCAGTACTTC
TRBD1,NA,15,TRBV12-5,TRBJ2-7,CASGLVPGQGYEQYF,TGTGCTAGTGGTTTGGTACCGGGACAGGGATACGAGCAGTACTTC
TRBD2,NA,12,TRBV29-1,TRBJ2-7,CSAGPSGYEQYF,TGCAGCGCTGGGCCTAGCGGCTACGAGCAGTACTTC
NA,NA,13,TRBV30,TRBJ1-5,CAWSVLYDQPQHF,TGTGCCTGGAGTGTACTATATGATCAGCCCCAGCATTTT
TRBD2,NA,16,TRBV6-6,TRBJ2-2,CASSTGTSRNTGELFF,TGTGCCAGCAGTACCGGGACTAGCAGGAACACCGGGGAGCTGTTTTTT
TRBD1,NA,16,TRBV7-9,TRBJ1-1,CASSAYTGTANTEAFF,TGTGCCAGCAGCGCATATACTGGGACAGCGAACACTGAAGCTTTCTTT
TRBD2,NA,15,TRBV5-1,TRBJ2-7,CASSLGLAGSYEQYF,TGCGCCAGCAGCTTGGGGTTAGCGGGGTCCTACGAGCAGTACTTC
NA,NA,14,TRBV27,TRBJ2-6,CASSASSGANVLTF,TGTGCCAGCAGTGCGTCCTCTGGGGCCAACGTCCTGACTTTC
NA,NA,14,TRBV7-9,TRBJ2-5,CASSPQRAPETQYF,TGTGCCAGCAGCCCCCAAAGAGCTCCCGAGACCCAGTACTTC
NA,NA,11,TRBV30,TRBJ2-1,CALDRGDEQFF,TGTGCCTTGGACCGCGGGGATGAGCAGTTCTTC
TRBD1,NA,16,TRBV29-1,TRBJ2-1,CSVRKSGGDTNNEQFF,TGCAGCGTCAGAAAGTCAGGGGGAGACACGAACAATGAGCAGTTCTTC
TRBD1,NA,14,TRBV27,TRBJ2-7,CASSLNRGSGEQYF,TGTGCCAGCAGTTTAAACAGGGGGTCGGGCGAGCAGTACTTC
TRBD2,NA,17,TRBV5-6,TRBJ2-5,CASSSWTSGKLQETQYF,TGTGCCAGCAGCTCCTGGACTAGCGGGAAATTACAAGAGACCCAGTACTTC
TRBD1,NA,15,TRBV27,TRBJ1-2,CASSLSGTVNYGYTF,TGTGCCAGCAGTTTATCCGGGACAGTCAACTATGGCTACACCTTC
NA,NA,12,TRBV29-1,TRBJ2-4,CSVGHPKNIQYF,TGCAGCGTTGGGCACCCCAAAAACATTCAGTACTTC
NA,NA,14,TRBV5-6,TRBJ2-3,CASSLGIQTDTQYF,TGTGCCAGCAGCTTGGGCATCCAGACAGATACGCAGTATTTT
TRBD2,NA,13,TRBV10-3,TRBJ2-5,CAIREREGETQYF,TGTGCCATCAGGGAACGGGAGGGCGAGACCCAGTACTTC
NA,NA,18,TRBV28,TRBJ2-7,CASSPAQGRGKFSYEQYF,TGTGCCAGCAGTCCGGCCCAAGGCAGGGGCAAATTCTCCTACGAGCAGTACTTC
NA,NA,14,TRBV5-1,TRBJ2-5,CASSPGLSEETQYF,TGCGCCAGCAGCCCAGGACTGTCAGAGGAGACCCAGTACTTC
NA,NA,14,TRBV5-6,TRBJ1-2,CASSPLKPGNGYTF,TGTGCCAGCAGTCCCCTAAAGCCCGGGAATGGCTACACCTTC
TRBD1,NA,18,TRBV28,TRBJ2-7,CASSFRTGGSVNDYEQYF,TGTGCCAGCAGCTTCCGGACAGGGGGATCTGTAAACGATTACGAGCAGTACTTC
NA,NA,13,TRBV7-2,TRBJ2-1,CASSSGTPPGEFF,TGTGCCAGCAGCTCAGGGACACCCCCTGGGGAGTTCTTC
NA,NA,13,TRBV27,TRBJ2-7,CARKSPLRYEQYF,TGTGCCAGGAAATCCCCTCTCAGATACGAGCAGTACTTC
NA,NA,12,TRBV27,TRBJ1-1,CASRAAGAEAFF,TGTGCCAGCAGAGCGGCAGGGGCTGAAGCTTTCTTT
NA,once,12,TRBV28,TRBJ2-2,CASSLGSGELFF,TGTGCCAGCAGTTTAGGCTCCGGGGAGCTGTTTTTT
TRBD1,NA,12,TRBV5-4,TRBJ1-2,CASSDRAYGYTF,TGTGCCAGCAGCGACAGGGCCTATGGCTACACCTTC
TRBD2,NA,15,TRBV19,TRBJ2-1,CASKASGSPWGEQFF,TGTGCCAGTAAGGCTAGCGGGAGTCCGTGGGGTGAGCAGTTCTTC
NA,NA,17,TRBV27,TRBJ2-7,CASSFRPGTPRPYEQYF,TGTGCCAGCAGTTTCCGACCCGGGACACCTAGACCTTACGAGCAGTACTTC
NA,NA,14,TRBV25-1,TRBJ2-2,CASSDRTNTGELFF,TGTGCCAGCAGTGACAGGACGAACACCGGGGAGCTGTTTTTT
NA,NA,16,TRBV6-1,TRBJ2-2,CASSEVLARNTGELFF,TGTGCCAGCAGTGAAGTATTGGCTAGGAACACCGGGGAGCTGTTTTTT
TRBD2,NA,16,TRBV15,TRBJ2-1,CATSRDGASGSYEQFF,TGTGCCACCAGCAGAGATGGGGCTAGCGGGAGTTATGAGCAGTTCTTC
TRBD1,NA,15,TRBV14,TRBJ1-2,CASSQSSYRGYGYTF,TGTGCCAGCAGCCAAAGCTCGTACAGGGGCTATGGCTACACCTTC
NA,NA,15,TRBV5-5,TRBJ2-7,CASQGNRETYYEQYF,TGTGCCAGTCAGGGGAACAGGGAGACTTACTACGAGCAGTACTTC
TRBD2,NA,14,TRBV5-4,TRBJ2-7,CASSLGLADYEQYF,TGTGCCAGCAGCTTGGGACTAGCGGACTACGAGCAGTACTTC
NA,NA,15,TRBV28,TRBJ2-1,CASSLRTMARNEQFF,TGTGCCAGCAGTTTAAGGACTATGGCCCGCAATGAGCAGTTCTTC
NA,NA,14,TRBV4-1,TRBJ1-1,CASSQESNLKRAFF,TGCGCCAGCAGCCAAGAGTCCAACCTGAAGCGGGCTTTCTTT
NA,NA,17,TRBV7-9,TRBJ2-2,CASSLREGSVSTGELFF,TGTGCCAGCAGCTTACGAGAGGGAAGCGTTAGCACCGGGGAGCTGTTTTTT
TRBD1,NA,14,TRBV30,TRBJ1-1,CASIKDRVNTEAFF,TGTGCCTCGATTAAGGACAGGGTAAACACTGAAGCTTTCTTT
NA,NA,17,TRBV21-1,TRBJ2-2,CASSKGGPTGITGELFF,TGTGCCAGCAGCAAAGGTGGACCGACAGGGATCACCGGGGAGCTGTTTTTT
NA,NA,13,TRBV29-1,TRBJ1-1,CSVEDPRYTEAFF,TGCAGCGTTGAAGATCCACGGTACACTGAAGCTTTCTTT
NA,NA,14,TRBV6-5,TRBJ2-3,CASTMRASTDTQYF,TGTGCCAGCACTATGCGGGCTAGCACAGATACGCAGTATTTT